The clone carrying this T cell receptor (beta chain) was found a few times. No antigen is known for it. This specimen comes from a study of beta chain features in type 1 diabetes. Study in general: The study found patients and healthy donors alike in age, gender and cell yields. Findings of the study overall: The similarity of naive, central memory and Treg TCRB repertoires appeared greater among patients than among healthy donors. PCR could preferentially amplify shorter templates, alike in patients and controls.

The CDR3 has 17 amino acids. J lost 2 bases, V lost 1 base, and 7 bases had no gene match. Germline V lookup: CDR1 LGHNA, CDR2 YSLEER. Expressed TCRB transcripts were sequenced because the entire RNA isolate underwent reverse transcription. Clones were sequenced by immunoSEQ multiplex PCR, and TCRdb holds only the in-frame ones, with some missing. The sample contains around 450,000 clones, over 10% of which appear only once. This TCR derives from a woman under 30 in good health. The sequenced material came from naive CD4+ T cells from blood. V is TRBV4-3 and J is TRBJ2-3, with TRBD2 identical over 9 bases. CDR3 nucleotide sequence: TGCGCCAGCAGCCAAGTTTTTGGCGGGGGGGCCACAGATACGCAGTATTTT. It translates to CASSQVFGGGATDTQYF.